Following are 7 T cell receptor beta chains from one sample sequenced in a study of control samples from healthy donors and cancer patients. Assay: immunoSEQ multiplex PCR; the TCRdb copy retains only in-frame clones and omits some. The sample records 30,000 to 40,000 clones, 85% to 95% being singletons. Sequencing was done on a sample of PBMCs. Receptors were obtained from a man aged 35-49 years with colorectal cancer.

The gene calls are TRBV7-9 and TRBJ2-5; D uncertain. The V end lost 6 bases, the J end lost 1 base, and 12 bases lay between the germline ends. CDR3 length: 14 amino acids. Per germline, CDR1 SEHNR and CDR2 FQNEAQ (reference sequence). CDR3 amino acids: CASSPAVVQETQYF. CDR3 in DNA: TGTGCCAGCAGTCCGGCGGTGGTCCAAGAGACCCAGTACTTC.

Only one count was recorded for this clone. V gene TRBV6-6 combines with J gene TRBJ1-3; possibly TRBD1 for D (6 bases). V lost 8 bases and J 0 bases, leaving 8 bases between the germline ends. Per germline, CDR1 MNHNY and CDR2 SVGAGI (reference sequence). This CDR3 has 13 amino acids. This chain's CDR3 is CASGQISGNTIYF. CDR3 nucleotides: TGTGCCAGCGGACAGATCTCTGGAAACACCATATATTTT.

The gene calls are TRBV6-5 and TRBJ1-2; 9 nucleotides agree with TRBD1. CDR1 is MNHEY, CDR2 SVGAGI, per germline. This CDR3 is built from 14 residues. Trimming at V came to 6 bases and at J to 6 bases, leaving 8 bases not matched to a gene. CDR3 DNA: TGTGCCAGCAGCCGCGGACAGGGGACGGATGGCTACACCTTC. As protein: CASSRGQGTDGYTF.

The chain combines TRBV5-1 with TRBJ1-1; TRBD1 agrees at 8 bases. The V gene end was trimmed by 5 bases and the J gene end by 6 bases; junction bases not matched to a gene: 9. The CDR3 is 14 amino acids. Germline assignment: CDR1 SGHRS and CDR2 YFSETQ. In DNA form, the CDR3 reads TGCGCCAGCAGTCAAAGAACAGGGGGGGCTGAAGCTTTCTTT. Its translation is CASSQRTGGAEAFF.

The V and J genes are TRBV4-1 and TRBJ2-7; TRBD1 agrees at 7 bases. The length of the CDR3 is 15 residues. Germline lookup yields CDR1 MGHRA and CDR2 YSYEKL. Unmatched junction bases numbered 7, after V lost 0 bases and J lost 5 bases. The CDR3 DNA is TGCGCCAGCAGCCAAGAGGATGCAAGGGGGCACGAGCAGTACTTC. Residues: CASSQEDARGHEQYF.

The rearrangement joins TRBV7-2 to TRBJ2-1; 7 bases map to TRBD2. The V gene end was trimmed by 1 base and the J gene end by 3 bases; junction bases not matched to a gene: 6. The CDR3 has 16 amino acids. CDR1 and CDR2 from the germline V gene are SGHTA and FQGNSA. CDR3 DNA: TGTGCCAGCAGCTTAGAGATCGGGGGGAGCTACAATGAGCAGTTCTTC. It specifies CASSLEIGGSYNEQFF. Full variable domain (missing parts from reference TRBV7-2 and TRBJ2-1): GAGVSQSPSNKVTEKGKDVELRCDPISGHTALYWYRQSLGQGLEFLIYFQGNSAPDKSGLPSDRFSAERTGGSVSTLTIQRTQQEDSAVYLCASSLEIGGSYNEQFFGPGTRLTVL.

Comment on this clone: At one boundary the junction diverges from the germline segment, which might be a read error. This chain joins TRBV2 and TRBJ1-1; 11 bases line up with TRBD1. This CDR3 comprises 14 residues. Germline CDR1 reads SNHLY; CDR2 reads FYNNEI. CDR3 protein: CASREGTGGGEAFF. DNA of the CDR3: TGTGCCAGCAGGGAAGGGACAGGGGGTGGTGAAGCTTTCTTT.